The 28 T cell receptor beta chains in this list originate from one sample, sequenced in a study of vaccination and CD4 T cells after COVID-19. An Oncomine TCR Beta short-read assay was used to sequence the DNA from cultured CD4+ T cells. From the PCR reads, TCRdb called clonotypes with MiXCR, one entry per CDR3 protein. The sample has around 19,000 distinct CDR3 sequences; around 63% are singletons. These receptors have no known antigen. Indicated treatment: approximately nine-day PBMC culture with coronavirus spike peptide pools or control peptides (ViraFEST assay). Material: CD4+ T cells from blood, cultured in vitro. These TCRs come from a human donor who had recovered from COVID-19.

This clonotype was observed a few times. The chain carries TRBV30 and TRBJ1-2; no definite D call. Germline V CDR1 and CDR2: GTSNPN, SVGIG (reference sequence). The CDR3 covers 13 residues. Trimming removed 0 bases from V and 1 base from J, with 6 bases in between. The CDR3 region has the DNA TGTGCCTGGAGTGTAGCTGTTAACTATGGCTACACCTTC. Protein product: CAWSVAVNYGYTF.

This clonotype was observed a few times. The chain recombines TRBV12-3 or TRBV12-4 with TRBJ2-1; 13 bases agree with TRBD2. The junction had 3 bases not matched to a gene; V was cut back by 4 bases and J by 0 bases. CDR3 length: 17 residues. The CDR3 sequence is CASSSWTSGSSYNEQFF. The CDR3 DNA sequence: TGTGCCAGCAGTTCATGGACTAGCGGGAGCTCCTACAATGAGCAGTTCTTC.

The chain carries TRBV7-2 and TRBJ2-7; no clear D. Per germline, CDR1 SGHTA and CDR2 FQGNSA. The CDR3 sequence is 16 residues long. V dropped 5 bases and J dropped 2 bases, with 19 bases sitting between them. The CDR3 reads CASSPLNLPSTYEQYF. The DNA for the CDR3 is TGTGCCAGCAGCCCGTTGAACCTCCCCTCAACCTACGAGCAGTACTTC. The full variable domain, with the rest looked up from reference TRBV7-2 and TRBJ2-7, is GAGVSQSPSNKVTEKGKDVELRCDPISGHTALYWYRQSLGQGLEFLIYFQGNSAPDKSGLPSDRFSAERTGGSVSTLTIQRTQQEDSAVYLCASSPLNLPSTYEQYFGPGTRLTVT.

This clonotype was observed a few times. V usage is TRBV7-9 and J usage is TRBJ1-2; maybe TRBD1 (6 bases). Germline CDR1 reads SEHNR; CDR2 reads FQNEAQ (reference sequence). The CDR3 is 14 amino acids. V was trimmed by 5 bases and J by 4 bases, leaving 14 bases between them. DNA of the CDR3: TGTGCCAGCAGCGTTGCGCAGGGGCTCTATGGCTACACCTTC. It encodes CASSVAQGLYGYTF.

The chain uses TRBV4-3 and TRBJ2-2; 8 nucleotides match TRBD2. Germline loops: CDR1 LGHNA, CDR2 YSLEER. The ends lost 4 bases at V and 5 bases at J; junction bases unmatched: 12. CDR3 length equals 17 residues. The CDR3 DNA reads as TGCGCCAGCAGCCGGCCCCAAGCGGGAGTAGGTACCGGGGAGCTGTTTTTT. This gives the protein CASSRPQAGVGTGELFF.

This chain uses TRBV20-1 with TRBJ2-5; 10 nucleotides match TRBD1. CDR1 DFQATT and CDR2 SNEGSKA come from the germline V gene (reference sequence). CDR3 length equals 13 residues. V lost 5 bases, J lost 3 bases, and 3 bases stayed unmatched. This CDR3 is CSAGGQGEETQYF. CDR3 sequence (DNA): TGCAGTGCTGGCGGACAGGGGGAAGAGACCCAGTACTTC.

The chain joins TRBV6-8 to TRBJ1-5, with 11 bases matching TRBD1. In germline, CDR1 is MNHGY, CDR2 SAAAGT. Trimming took 6 bases from V and 6 from J; bases not matched to a gene: 7. The CDR3 is made up of 15 amino acids. The CDR3 region has the DNA TGTGCCAGCAGCCACGAAGGGACAGGGGGTCAGCCCCAGCATTTT. Its protein is CASSHEGTGGQPQHF.

The chain recombines TRBV7-2 with TRBJ2-5; 12 bases map to TRBD2. This CDR3 has 17 residues. With 5 bases clipped from V and 7 bases from J, the junction kept 14 bases outside the gene matches. The V gene's germline CDR1 is SGHTA and CDR2 FQGNSA. The CDR3 sequence is CASSPRGTSGPWSTQYF. The CDR3 nucleotides read TGTGCCAGCAGCCCCAGGGGGACTAGCGGGCCATGGTCGACCCAGTACTTC.

V and J are TRBV7-2 and TRBJ1-2; TRBD1 agrees at 9 bases. Germline loops: CDR1 SGHTA, CDR2 FQGNSA. The CDR3 consists of 13 residues. V shed 7 bases, J shed 6 bases, and the junction held 6 bases outside the gene matches. CDR3 sequence (DNA): TGTGCCAGCACCAAACAGGGGGCGGATGGCTACACCTTC. As protein: CASTKQGADGYTF. Full variable domain (missing parts from reference TRBV7-2 and TRBJ1-2): GAGVSQSPSNKVTEKGKDVELRCDPISGHTALYWYRQSLGQGLEFLIYFQGNSAPDKSGLPSDRFSAERTGGSVSTLTIQRTQQEDSAVYLCASTKQGADGYTFGSGTRLTVV.

This clonotype was counted only a few times. The rearrangement links TRBV27 to TRBJ1-1; D is ambiguous. Germline V lookup: CDR1 MNHEY, CDR2 SMNVEV (reference sequence). V was pared by 4 bases and J by 1 base, with 7 bases between. This CDR3 is 13 amino acids long. CDR3 in amino acids: CASSWQSNTEAFF. CDR3 nucleotides: TGTGCCAGCAGTTGGCAGTCGAACACTGAAGCTTTCTTT.

The gene calls are TRBV12-3 or TRBV12-4 and TRBJ2-1; 13 nucleotides match TRBD2. This CDR3 contains 17 residues. Trimming at V came to 5 bases and at J to 0 bases, leaving 4 bases not matched to a gene. The DNA of the CDR3 is TGTGCCAGCAGTCGGACTAGCGGGAGTTTCTCCTACAATGAGCAGTTCTTC. Its protein is CASSRTSGSFSYNEQFF.

The chain couples TRBV7-9 to TRBJ2-7; 7 bases are shared with TRBD1. Germline V lookup: CDR1 SEHNR, CDR2 FQNEAQ (reference sequence). CDR3 length: 14 amino acids. The trim removed 5 bases at V and 5 bases at J, leaving 9 bases unmatched. The chain's CDR3 is CASSPRDREDEQYF. CDR3 bases: TGTGCCAGCAGCCCCCGGGACAGAGAGGACGAGCAGTACTTC.

This clonotype was seen just once. V usage is TRBV7-2 and J usage is TRBJ2-7, with 9 bases that match TRBD1. The germline V gene has CDR1 SGHTA and CDR2 FQGNSA. CDR3 size: 14 residues. With V trimmed by 6 bases and J by 3 bases, 6 bases remained unmatched. The CDR3, as DNA: TGTGCCAGCAGGCCGGGACAGGGACACTACGAGCAGTACTTC. Its protein is CASRPGQGHYEQYF.

The chain couples TRBV7-2 to TRBJ2-1; D may be TRBD2 (6 bases). Deletions cut 2 bases from V and 4 bases from J, with 9 bases between. CDR1 and CDR2 (germline): SGHTA, FQGNSA. The CDR3 runs 14 residues. Written as DNA, the CDR3 is TGTGCCAGCAGCTTACGGGCGGGGTACAATGAGCAGTTCTTC. Protein product: CASSLRAGYNEQFF.

This chain connects TRBV20-1 to TRBJ1-5; D gene unclear. The CDR3 length is 15 residues. V was trimmed by 4 bases and J by 9 bases, leaving 22 bases between them. Per the germline V gene, CDR1 is DFQATT and CDR2 is SNEGSKA (reference sequence). The CDR3 region has the DNA TGCAGTGCTATCGGGCGAGGCGTAGCCTTCGGGCCCCAGCATTTT. Its protein is CSAIGRGVAFGPQHF.

The chain recombines TRBV12-5 with TRBJ2-3; 8 nucleotides align to TRBD2. The CDR3 covers 18 residues. After removal of 4 bases from V and 0 bases from J, the junction contained 12 bases not matched to a gene. Germline V gives CDR1 LGHNT, CDR2 FRNRAP. CDR3 residues: CASGSTLGLAGSTDTQYF. In DNA form, the CDR3 reads TGTGCTAGTGGTTCTACCCTCGGGTTAGCGGGGAGCACAGATACGCAGTATTTT.

The V call is TRBV27, the J call TRBJ2-3, with D maybe TRBD2 (5 bases). Germline CDR1 MNHEY, CDR2 SMNVEV (reference sequence). The CDR3 is 17 residues long. Trimming shortened V by 7 bases and J by 2 bases, and 22 bases separated the two germline ends. CDR3 nucleotide sequence: TGTGCCAGCACCACACCAGGCCGGGGAAGGGTCACAGATACGCAGTATTTT. Translation: CASTTPGRGRVTDTQYF.

The genes are TRBV7-2 and TRBJ1-2; a possible D gene is TRBD1 (5 bases). With 5 bases removed from V and 4 bases from J, the gap between germline ends came to 14 bases. The CDR3 length is 14 residues. The germline V gene encodes CDR1 SGHTA and CDR2 FQGNSA. Here the CDR3 DNA reads TGTGCCAGCAGCCCAAGCAGGGTGGCCTATGGCTACACCTTC. Its protein product is CASSPSRVAYGYTF.

The CDR3 region has the DNA TGCAGTGCCCCTCCGGGACCCAATCAGCCCCAGCATTTT. This gives the protein CSAPPGPNQPQHF. V is TRBV20-1 and J is TRBJ1-5; maybe TRBD1 (5 bases). Germline CDR1 DFQATT, CDR2 SNEGSKA (reference sequence). The CDR3 length is 13 residues. V was cut by 6 bases and J by 3 bases, with 12 bases left in between.

V usage is TRBV20-1 and J usage is TRBJ2-3, with D unclear. Germline lookup yields CDR1 DFQATT and CDR2 SNEGSKA (reference sequence). This CDR3 has 13 amino acids. V lost 6 bases, J lost 1 base, and 11 bases lay in between. The CDR3 loop reads CSAIRAGTDTQYF. CDR3 DNA: TGCAGTGCGATACGGGCGGGCACAGATACGCAGTATTTT.

This clonotype turned up a few times. The chain joins TRBV7-9 to TRBJ2-3, with TRBD1 as a possible D gene (5 bases). This CDR3 region has 17 residues. V lost 3 bases and J 3 bases, leaving 19 bases between the germline ends. CDR1 SEHNR and CDR2 FQNEAQ come from the germline V gene (reference sequence). CDR3 amino acids: CASSFRVSGVSTDTQYF. CDR3 DNA sequence: TGTGCCAGCAGCTTCAGGGTTTCTGGGGTGTCGACAGATACGCAGTATTTT.

The CDR3 protein is CASSTGGADSEQYF. CDR3 sequence (DNA): TGTGCCAGTAGTACAGGGGGCGCGGATTCCGAGCAGTACTTC. J is TRBJ2-7 and V is TRBV19, with 8 bases aligning to TRBD1. Germline values: CDR1 LNHDA, CDR2 SQIVND (reference sequence). Losses at the gene ends were 4 bases for V and 6 bases for J; bases not matched to a gene: 8. This CDR3 spans 14 amino acids.

This clonotype occurred a few times. The chain links TRBV20-1 to TRBJ1-1, with D unresolved. The germline V and J ends were trimmed by 0 bases and 2 bases, with 10 bases remaining between them. The CDR3 extends over 14 amino acids. The germline gives CDR1 DFQATT, CDR2 SNEGSKA (reference sequence). The CDR3 nucleotides are TGCAGTGCTAGAGATTCCGGGGTCAACACTGAAGCTTTCTTT. As protein: CSARDSGVNTEAFF.

The chain recombines TRBV20-1 with TRBJ2-3, with 8 bases fitting TRBD1. The germline V gene encodes CDR1 DFQATT and CDR2 SNEGSKA (reference sequence). The CDR3 has 13 residues. V dropped 4 bases and J dropped 2; count of bases not matched to a gene: 2. CDR3 sequence reads: CSAMDRVTDTQYF. DNA of the CDR3: TGCAGTGCTATGGACAGGGTCACAGATACGCAGTATTTT.

The chain joins TRBV12-3 or TRBV12-4 to TRBJ1-2, with 7 bases identical to TRBD1. This CDR3 comprises 14 residues. V shed 5 bases and J 5 bases; nucleotides not matched to a gene: 8. The DNA for the CDR3 is TGTGCCAGCAGTAGACAGGGCGGCGGGTATGGCTACACCTTC. Protein sequence: CASSRQGGGYGYTF.

This chain uses TRBV15 with TRBJ2-7; 8 bases are a match to TRBD1. This CDR3 comprises 16 residues. The junction had 14 bases not matched to a gene; V was cut back by 4 bases and J by 6 bases. Germline lookup yields CDR1 LNHNV and CDR2 YYDKDF (reference sequence). The CDR3 nucleotides read TGTGCCACCAGCAATAACGCCGGACAGGGTATGGGCGAGCAGTACTTC. It is translated as CATSNNAGQGMGEQYF.

This chain joins TRBV19 and TRBJ2-3, with 8 bases matching TRBD1. This CDR3 comprises 18 residues. Trimming cost V 8 bases and J 0 bases; bases outside gene matches: 16. From germline, CDR1 is LNHDA and CDR2 SQIVND (reference sequence). The CDR3, as DNA: TGTGCCAGTGCGACCGAGACAGGGGTCCTGACTAGCACAGATACGCAGTATTTT. It translates to CASATETGVLTSTDTQYF.

V gene TRBV20-1 combines with J gene TRBJ2-7; 9 nucleotides match TRBD2. V gave up 6 bases and J gave up 3 bases; unmatched junction bases: 15. Germline V gene lookup returns CDR1 DFQATT and CDR2 SNEGSKA (reference sequence). There are 16 residues in the CDR3. CDR3 DNA sequence: TGCAGTGCCAGCTTACCGTCAACTAGCGGGTACTACGAGCAGTACTTC. It encodes CSASLPSTSGYYEQYF.